These 12 T cell receptor beta chains originate from one sample sequenced in a study of blood T cell repertoires in COVID-19. Profiling relied on immunoSEQ multiplex PCR, and the TCRdb table lists in-frame clones only, not all of them. The sample carries approximately 98,000 clones, roughly 80% recorded once. What was sequenced was peripheral blood. All receptors derive from a woman over 75 with acute or convalescent COVID-19.

This clone has a single count. The chain employs TRBV7-5 and TRBJ2-2; the table's TRBD2 call for D was not verified on the DNA. TRBV7-5 is termed a pseudogene. The CDR3 runs to 21 residues. CDR3 in DNA: TGTGTCAGAAGCCCGCCGTCGGGGGGGAGGAACCTCCTTGCGAACACCGGGGAGCTGTTTTTT. Residues: CVRSPPSGGRNLLANTGELFF.

The rearrangement uses TRBV28 and TRBJ1-3; D is possibly TRBD1 (6 bases). CDR1 and CDR2 (germline): MDHEN, SYDVKM. V lost 4 bases to trimming and J lost 0 bases, with 13 bases between them. This CDR3 is built from 16 residues. CDR3 nucleotide sequence: TGTGCCAGCAGTTCGCCGGGACACCTCTCTGGAAACACCATATATTTT. Translated: CASSSPGHLSGNTIYF.

The chain joins TRBV5-5 to TRBJ2-2; D possibly corresponds to TRBD1 (5 bases). V lost 0 bases and J 5 bases, leaving 17 bases between the germline ends. Germline V gene sequence: CDR1 SGHKS, CDR2 YYEKEE (reference sequence). The length of the CDR3 is 17 residues. The CDR3 DNA follows: TGTGCCAGCAGCTTGGATGTCTGGGGCGGTGATACCGGGGAGCTGTTTTTT. It encodes CASSLDVWGGDTGELFF.

CDR3 loop: CASSLRTALGYGYTF. The CDR3 nucleotides read TGTGCCAGCTCACTACGGACAGCCTTGGGCTATGGCTACACCTTC. The rearrangement joins TRBV18 to TRBJ1-2, with a tentative D call TRBD1 (6 bases). CDR1 and CDR2 (germline): KGHSH, LQKENI. V was trimmed by 4 bases and J by 4 bases, leaving 16 bases between them. The CDR3 has 15 residues.

This chain joins TRBV7-8 and TRBJ1-5, with 8 bases matching TRBD1. From germline, CDR1 is SGHVS and CDR2 FQNEAQ. Trimming took 5 bases from V and 2 from J; bases not matched to a gene: 8. This CDR3 has 16 residues. In nucleotides, the CDR3 is TGTGCCAGCAGCCAGACAGGGGTGGGGGGCAATCAGCCCCAGCATTTT. Amino acids: CASSQTGVGGNQPQHF.

The J gene is TRBJ2-6, the V gene TRBV29-1; D remains ambiguous. Germline CDR1 is SQVTM and CDR2 is ANQGSEA. The CDR3 loop spans 14 amino acids. V was trimmed by 4 bases and J by 0 bases, leaving 7 bases between them. Here the CDR3 DNA reads TGCAGCGTTGGAAACTACTCTGGGGCCAACGTCCTGACTTTC. Translated: CSVGNYSGANVLTF.

The chain recombines TRBV28 with TRBJ1-2, with 7 positions matching TRBD1. V trimming: 7 bases; J trimming: 8 bases; junction bases outside the gene matches: 19. Germline V gene data show CDR1 as MDHEN and CDR2 as SYDVKM. This CDR3 comprises 16 residues. CDR3 DNA sequence: TGTGCCAGCACCGATCCGGGACAGACCCTTCGCGAGGGCTACACCTTC. Its translation is CASTDPGQTLREGYTF.

This clone has only one observation. V gene TRBV5-1 combines with J gene TRBJ1-6; D ambiguous. The germline CDR1 and CDR2 sequences are SGHRS and YFSETQ. V lost 0 bases to trimming and J lost 10 bases, with 14 bases between them. The CDR3 loop spans 15 amino acids. The CDR3 is CASSLDGRRPSPLHF. The CDR3 bases are TGCGCCAGCAGCTTGGACGGGAGACGCCCGTCACCCCTCCACTTT.

The chain uses TRBV18 and TRBJ1-1, with D unclear. Germline V gives CDR1 KGHSH, CDR2 LQKENI. The CDR3 length is 14 residues. Deletions cut 3 bases from V and 4 bases from J, with 12 bases between. CDR3 in amino acids: CASSPVSSVTEAFF. For the CDR3, the DNA is TGTGCCAGCTCACCGGTCAGTTCAGTCACTGAAGCTTTCTTT.

The chain combines TRBV6-6 with TRBJ1-1; 7 bases map to TRBD1. CDR1 is MNHNY, CDR2 SVGAGI, per germline (reference sequence). This CDR3 contains 13 residues. The ends lost 5 bases at V and 8 bases at J; junction bases unmatched: 8. This CDR3 reads CASSAPGQTEAFF. CDR3 coding DNA: TGTGCCAGCAGTGCGCCGGGACAGACCGAAGCTTTCTTT.

V usage is TRBV3-1 (or the pseudogene TRBV3-2) and J usage is TRBJ2-4; tentative D call: TRBD2 (6 bases). The CDR3 is made up of 15 amino acids. Trimming cost V 4 bases and J 0 bases, with 10 bases left between them. CDR1 is LGHDT and CDR2 is YNNKEL in the germline V gene (reference sequence). CDR3 DNA sequence: TGTGCCAGCAGCCTCGGGAGCCTAGCCAAAAACATTCAGTACTTC. Protein: CASSLGSLAKNIQYF.

The rearrangement joins TRBV5-4 to TRBJ2-7, with D tentatively TRBD2 (5 bases). V was cut by 0 bases and J by 5 bases, with 15 bases left in between. Germline assignment: CDR1 SGHNT and CDR2 YYREEE (reference sequence). The CDR3 length is 15 residues. The CDR3, as DNA: TGTGCCAGCAGCTTGGTACAGCACGGGGTCCACGAGCAGTACTTC. The encoded protein is CASSLVQHGVHEQYF.